Below are 4 T cell receptor beta chains sequenced from a single sample in a study of blood T cell repertoires in COVID-19 (dated by TCRdb to the early 2020s). Receptor amplification or capture employed the immunoSEQ multiplex PCR assay. Entries here come from immuneACCESS through TCRdb and include only in-frame sequences with V and J called. Some clones fail to appear in such tables; in the studies checked, an unresolved V gene covers under half of the shortfall, and the cause of the remainder is unknown. This sample is represented by 450,000 to 500,000 clones; approximately 90% of them were singletons. The ten most abundant clones make up approximately 0.7% of the sample. Sequencing input: PBMCs or T cells enriched from blood (not recorded which). These receptors were obtained from a woman aged 18-30 years who had recovered from COVID-19.

The rearrangement joins TRBV12-3 or TRBV12-4 to TRBJ2-1; the D gene is possibly TRBD2 (5 bases). CDR3 length equals 13 residues. V shed 5 bases and J shed 10 bases, with 15 bases lying between them. As DNA, the CDR3 is TGTGCCAGCAGTCCCACTGCGCCGGGGGAGCAGTTCTTC. Translating it yields CASSPTAPGEQFF.

The rearrangement uses TRBV25-1 and TRBJ2-1; 12 nucleotides align to TRBD1. Germline V gene lookup returns CDR1 MGHDK and CDR2 SYGVNS. V shed 6 bases and J 7 bases; nucleotides not matched to a gene: 7. The CDR3 is 15 amino acids. The CDR3 here is CASSGDRGRWNEQFF. CDR3 nucleotide sequence: TGTGCCAGCAGCGGGGACAGGGGGCGTTGGAATGAGCAGTTCTTC.

This chain links TRBV28 with TRBJ2-5, with 7 bases matching TRBD1. This CDR3 has 14 residues. With 8 bases clipped from V and 2 bases from J, the junction kept 8 bases outside the gene matches. Germline loops: CDR1 MDHEN, CDR2 SYDVKM. The CDR3 is CASSGQRTQETQYF. The CDR3 region has the DNA TGTGCCAGCTCGGGACAGCGAACTCAAGAGACCCAGTACTTC.

The chain joins TRBV28 to TRBJ1-2; D not certain. Trimming cost V 8 bases and J 4 bases, with 11 bases left between them. CDR3 length: 12 residues. Germline CDR1 MDHEN, CDR2 SYDVKM. The CDR3 bases are TGTGCCAGCTTCGAACTCCTCTATGGCTACACCTTC. The encoded protein is CASFELLYGYTF.